This T cell receptor beta chain was recorded in a study of OX40 agonist ivuxolimab in advanced cancers. The CDR3 length is 13 residues. CDR1 LGHNA and CDR2 YSLEER come from the germline V gene. Trimming cost V 0 bases and J 2 bases, with 4 bases left between them. The assay was immunoSEQ multiplex PCR, and TCRdb's table has in-frame clones only and misses some. Among approximately 23,000 clones listed, approximately 70% were seen once. J is TRBJ1-1 and V is TRBV4-3; D uncertain. The sequence was obtained from an adult with an advanced solid tumor such as melanoma, head and neck, liver or kidney cancer. The specimen was CD4+ or CD8+ T cells sorted from blood, collected in a trial of the OX40 agonist ivuxolimab. The CDR3 DNA is TGCGCCAGCAGCCAAGACGTAAACACTGAAGCTTTCTTT. Its protein product is CASSQDVNTEAFF.